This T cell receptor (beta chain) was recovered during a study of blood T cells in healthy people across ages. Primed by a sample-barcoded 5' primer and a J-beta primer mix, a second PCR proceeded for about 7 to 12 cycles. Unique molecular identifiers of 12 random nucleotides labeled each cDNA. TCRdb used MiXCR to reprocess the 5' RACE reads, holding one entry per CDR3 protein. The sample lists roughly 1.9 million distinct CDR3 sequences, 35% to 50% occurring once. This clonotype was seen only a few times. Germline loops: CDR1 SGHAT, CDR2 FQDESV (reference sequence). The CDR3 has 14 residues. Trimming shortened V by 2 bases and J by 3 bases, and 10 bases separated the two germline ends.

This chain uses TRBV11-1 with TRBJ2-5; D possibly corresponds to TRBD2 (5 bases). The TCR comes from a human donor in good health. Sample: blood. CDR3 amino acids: CASSLPGNEETQYF. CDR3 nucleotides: TGTGCCAGCAGCTTACCCGGGAATGAAGAGACCCAGTACTTC.